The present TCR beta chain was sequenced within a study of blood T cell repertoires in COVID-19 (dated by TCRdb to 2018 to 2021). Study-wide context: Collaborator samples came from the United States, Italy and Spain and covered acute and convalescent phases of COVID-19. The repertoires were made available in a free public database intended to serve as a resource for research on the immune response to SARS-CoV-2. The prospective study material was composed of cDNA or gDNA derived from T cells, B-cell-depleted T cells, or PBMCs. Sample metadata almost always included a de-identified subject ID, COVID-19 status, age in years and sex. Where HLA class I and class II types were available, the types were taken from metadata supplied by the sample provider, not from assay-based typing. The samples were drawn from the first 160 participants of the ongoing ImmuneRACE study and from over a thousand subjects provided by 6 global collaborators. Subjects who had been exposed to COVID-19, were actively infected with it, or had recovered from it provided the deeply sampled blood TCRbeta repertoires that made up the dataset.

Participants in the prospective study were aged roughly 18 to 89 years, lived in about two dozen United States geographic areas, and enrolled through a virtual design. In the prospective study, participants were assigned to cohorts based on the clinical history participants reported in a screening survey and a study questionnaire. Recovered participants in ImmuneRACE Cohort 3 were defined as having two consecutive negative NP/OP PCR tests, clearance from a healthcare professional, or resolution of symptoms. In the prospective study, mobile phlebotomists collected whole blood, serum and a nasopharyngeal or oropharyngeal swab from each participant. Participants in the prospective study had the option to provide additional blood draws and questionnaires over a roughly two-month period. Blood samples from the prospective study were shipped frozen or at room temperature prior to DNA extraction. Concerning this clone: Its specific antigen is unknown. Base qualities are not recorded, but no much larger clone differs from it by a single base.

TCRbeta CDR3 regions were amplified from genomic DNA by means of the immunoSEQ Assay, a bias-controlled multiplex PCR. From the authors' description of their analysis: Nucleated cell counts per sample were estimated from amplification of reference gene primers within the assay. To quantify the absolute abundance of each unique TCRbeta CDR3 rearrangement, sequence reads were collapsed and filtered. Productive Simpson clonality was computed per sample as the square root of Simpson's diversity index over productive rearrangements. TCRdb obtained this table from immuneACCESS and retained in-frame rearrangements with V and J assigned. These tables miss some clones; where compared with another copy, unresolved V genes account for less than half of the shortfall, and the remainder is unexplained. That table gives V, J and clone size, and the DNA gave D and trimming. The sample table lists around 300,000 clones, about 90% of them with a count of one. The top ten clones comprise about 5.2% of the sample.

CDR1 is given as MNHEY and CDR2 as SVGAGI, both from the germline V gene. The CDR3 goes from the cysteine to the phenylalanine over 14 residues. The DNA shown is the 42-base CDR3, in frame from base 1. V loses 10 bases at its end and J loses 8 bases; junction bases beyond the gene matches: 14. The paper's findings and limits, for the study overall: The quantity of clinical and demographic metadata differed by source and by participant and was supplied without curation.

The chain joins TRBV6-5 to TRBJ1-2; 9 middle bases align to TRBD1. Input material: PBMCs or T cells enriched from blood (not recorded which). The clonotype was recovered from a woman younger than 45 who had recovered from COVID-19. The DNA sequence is TGTGCCACTCTCGAGATGGACAGGGGAGAGGGCTACACCTTC. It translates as CATLEMDRGEGYTF.